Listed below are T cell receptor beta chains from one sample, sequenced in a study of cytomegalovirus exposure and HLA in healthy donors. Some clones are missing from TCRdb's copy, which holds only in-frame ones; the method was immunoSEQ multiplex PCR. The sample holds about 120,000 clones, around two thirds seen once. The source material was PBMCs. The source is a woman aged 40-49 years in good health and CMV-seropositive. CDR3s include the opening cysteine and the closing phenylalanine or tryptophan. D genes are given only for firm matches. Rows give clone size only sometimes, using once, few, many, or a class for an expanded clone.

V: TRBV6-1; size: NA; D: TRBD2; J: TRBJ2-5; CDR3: CASSGLAGSQETQYF; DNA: TGTGCCAGCAGTGGTTTAGCGGGGAGCCAAGAGACCCAGTACTTC
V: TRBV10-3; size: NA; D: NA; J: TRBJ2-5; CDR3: CAISESLGAETQYF; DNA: TGTGCCATCAGTGAGTCGTTGGGAGCAGAGACCCAGTACTTC
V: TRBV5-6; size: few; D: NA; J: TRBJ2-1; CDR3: CASSKTGLNNEQFF; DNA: TGTGCCAGCAGCAAAACGGGACTCAACAATGAGCAGTTCTTC
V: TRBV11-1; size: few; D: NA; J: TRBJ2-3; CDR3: CASSRAGNRDTQYF; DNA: TGTGCCAGCAGCCGCGCAGGAAATCGCGATACGCAGTATTTT
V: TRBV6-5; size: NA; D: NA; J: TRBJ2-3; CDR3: CASSVPGLSPDTQYF; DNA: TGTGCCAGCAGCGTTCCGGGACTTAGCCCAGATACGCAGTATTTT
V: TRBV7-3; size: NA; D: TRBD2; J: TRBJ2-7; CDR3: CASSLKSGGQGYSYEQYF; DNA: TGTGCCAGCAGCTTAAAATCGGGGGGGCAGGGGTATTCCTACGAGCAGTACTTC
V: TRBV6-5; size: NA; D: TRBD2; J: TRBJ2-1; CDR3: CASSPRDYHNEQFF; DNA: TGTGCCAGCAGTCCGCGGGACTACCACAATGAGCAGTTCTTC
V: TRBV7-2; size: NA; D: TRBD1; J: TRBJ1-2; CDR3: CASSRDRAGGYTF; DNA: TGTGCCAGCAGCCGGGACAGGGCGGGTGGCTACACCTTC
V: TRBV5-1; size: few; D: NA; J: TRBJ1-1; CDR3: CASSSAGGSTEAFF; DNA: TGCGCCAGCAGCAGCGCGGGAGGGAGCACTGAAGCTTTCTTT
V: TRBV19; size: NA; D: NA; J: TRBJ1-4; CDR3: CASSIDAATTEKLFF; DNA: TGTGCCAGTAGTATAGATGCAGCCACGACAGAAAAACTGTTTTTT
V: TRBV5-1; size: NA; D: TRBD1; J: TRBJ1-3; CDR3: CASSLGQGAGFSGNTIYF; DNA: TGCGCCAGCAGCTTGGGCCAGGGGGCCGGATTCTCTGGAAACACCATATATTTT
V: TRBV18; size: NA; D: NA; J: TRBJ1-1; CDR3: CASSQGGGEERAEAFF; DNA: TGTGCCAGCTCACAGGGAGGGGGAGAGGAGAGGGCTGAAGCTTTCTTT
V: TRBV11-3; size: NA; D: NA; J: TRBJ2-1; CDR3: CASSLGPGVQNNEQFF; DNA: TGTGCCAGCAGCTTAGGCCCAGGGGTGCAAAACAATGAGCAGTTCTTC
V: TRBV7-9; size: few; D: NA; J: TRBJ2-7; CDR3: CASSLPAYEQYF; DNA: TGTGCCAGCAGCCTCCCAGCCTACGAGCAGTACTTC
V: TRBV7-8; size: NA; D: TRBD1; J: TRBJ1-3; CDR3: CASSQPTGTVRGNTIYF; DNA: TGTGCCAGCAGCCAACCTACCGGGACAGTAAGGGGAAACACCATATATTTT
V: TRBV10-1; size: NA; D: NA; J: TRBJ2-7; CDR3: CASSDMAGLREQYF; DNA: TGCGCCAGCAGTGACATGGCAGGACTTCGGGAGCAGTACTTC
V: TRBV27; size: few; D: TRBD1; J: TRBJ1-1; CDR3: CASSSGTGNTEAFF; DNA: TGTGCCAGCAGTTCCGGGACAGGGAACACTGAAGCTTTCTTT
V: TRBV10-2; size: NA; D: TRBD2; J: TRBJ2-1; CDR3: CASSLAGAANEQFF; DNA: TGCGCCAGCAGTCTAGCGGGAGCGGCCAATGAGCAGTTCTTC
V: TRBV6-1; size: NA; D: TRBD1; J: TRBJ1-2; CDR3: CASSEENRGYGYTF; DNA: TGTGCCAGCAGTGAAGAGAACAGGGGGTATGGCTACACCTTC
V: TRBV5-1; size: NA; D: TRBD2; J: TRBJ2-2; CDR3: CASSLAGGAAGELFF; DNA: TGCGCCAGCAGCTTGGCCGGGGGGGCCGCCGGGGAGCTGTTTTTT
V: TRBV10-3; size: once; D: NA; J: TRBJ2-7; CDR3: CAISESTGSSFEQYF; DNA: TGTGCCATCAGTGAGTCGACGGGGTCCTCCTTCGAGCAGTACTTC
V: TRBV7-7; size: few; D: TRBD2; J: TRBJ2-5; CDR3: CASSLGLAGQETQYF; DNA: TGTGCTAGCAGCTTAGGACTAGCGGGTCAAGAGACCCAGTACTTC
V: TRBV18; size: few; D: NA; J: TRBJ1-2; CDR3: CASSSKTDYGYTF; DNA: TGTGCCAGCTCATCCAAGACAGATTATGGCTACACCTTC
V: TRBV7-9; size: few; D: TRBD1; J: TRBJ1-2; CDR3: CASSLEPAGGLYGYTF; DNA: TGTGCCAGCAGCTTAGAGCCGGCAGGGGGCTTGTATGGCTACACCTTC
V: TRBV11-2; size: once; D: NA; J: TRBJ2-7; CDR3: CASSLSRVGEQYF; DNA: TGTGCCAGCAGCCTAAGCAGGGTAGGGGAGCAGTACTTC
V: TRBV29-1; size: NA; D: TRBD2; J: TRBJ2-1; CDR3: CSGVAVWTSESYNEQFF; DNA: TGCAGCGGCGTTGCTGTCTGGACTAGCGAGTCCTACAATGAGCAGTTCTTC
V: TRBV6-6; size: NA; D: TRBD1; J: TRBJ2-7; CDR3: CAVRQGPYEQYF; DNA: TGTGCCGTACGACAGGGGCCCTACGAGCAGTACTTC
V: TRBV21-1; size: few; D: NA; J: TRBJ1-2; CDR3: CASSVGKGAYGYTF; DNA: NA
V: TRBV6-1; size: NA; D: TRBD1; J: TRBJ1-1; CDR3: CASLEAGGNTEAFF; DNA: TGTGCCAGCCTCGAGGCAGGGGGGAACACTGAAGCTTTCTTT